This T cell receptor (beta chain) was captured by sequencing in a study of shared clonotypes between healthy human individuals. A remark on this clone: Its antigen is as yet unknown.

CD45RO negativity and positive selection for CCR7 defined naive CD8 cells, a population that excluded terminally differentiated effector memory CD45RA+ cells. Free of recent acute infections or vaccinations, the donors were healthy HIV-negative adults. General study points: Of the naive CD4 clonotypes, approximately 5% were shared across a handful of donors.

The CDR3 loop spans 17 amino acids. V lost 6 bases to trimming and J lost 2 bases, with 23 bases between them. Per germline, CDR1 SNHLY and CDR2 FYNNEI. Repertoires were generated with immunoSEQ multiplex PCR, while TCRdb's copy carries only in-frame clones and drops some. The repertoire holds approximately 1.9 million clones, roughly 95% seen once, with 1.5% to 2% in the top ten. Source material: naive CD8+ T cells from PBMCs. The chain couples TRBV2 to TRBJ2-7; tentatively, D is TRBD1 (6 bases). This TCR came from a man between 18 and 29 years old in good health. Some clones in this sample may be carry-over from other donors' samples. CDR3 nucleotide sequence: TGTGCCAGCAGATCAACCCTACAGGGCTTTTCCCCCTACGAGCAGTACTTC. Its translation: CASRSTLQGFSPYEQYF.